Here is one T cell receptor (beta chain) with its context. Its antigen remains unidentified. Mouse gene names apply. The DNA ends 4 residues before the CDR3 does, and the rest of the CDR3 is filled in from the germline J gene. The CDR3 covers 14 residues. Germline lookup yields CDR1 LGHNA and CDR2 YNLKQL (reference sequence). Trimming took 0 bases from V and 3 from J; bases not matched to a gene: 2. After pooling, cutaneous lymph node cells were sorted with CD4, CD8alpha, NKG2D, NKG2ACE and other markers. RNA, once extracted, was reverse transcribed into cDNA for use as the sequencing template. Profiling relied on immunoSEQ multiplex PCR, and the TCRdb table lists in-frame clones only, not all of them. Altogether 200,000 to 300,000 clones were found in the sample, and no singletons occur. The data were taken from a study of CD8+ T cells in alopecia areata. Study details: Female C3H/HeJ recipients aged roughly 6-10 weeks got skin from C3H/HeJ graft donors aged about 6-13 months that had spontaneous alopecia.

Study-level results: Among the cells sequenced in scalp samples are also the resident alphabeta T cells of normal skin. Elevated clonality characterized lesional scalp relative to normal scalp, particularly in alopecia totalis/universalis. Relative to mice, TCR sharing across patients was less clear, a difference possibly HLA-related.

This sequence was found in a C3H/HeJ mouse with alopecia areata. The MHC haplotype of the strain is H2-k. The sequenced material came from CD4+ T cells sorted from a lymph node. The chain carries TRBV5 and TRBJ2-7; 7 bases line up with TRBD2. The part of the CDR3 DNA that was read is TGTGCCAGCAGCCAAGACCTGGGGGACTAT. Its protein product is CASSQDLGDY. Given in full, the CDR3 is CASSQDLGDYEQYF.